This is a list of T cell receptor beta chains from one sample in a study of T cells after yellow fever vaccination. TCRdb analysed the 5' RACE reads with MiXCR anew, one entry per CDR3 protein. This table has about 340,000 distinct CDR3 sequences, 8.5% to 10% appearing once. The specimen was PBMCs, collected on the day of the first yellow fever vaccination. These receptor sequences come from a man between 18 and 29 years old who received the YFV17D yellow fever vaccine. The CDR3 runs from the conserved cysteine through the conserved F or W. The D gene is left open where the match is weak. Size values are once, few and many counts, or a class for expanded clones, and some rows have none.

v_gene: TRBV7-9
abundance: few
j_gene: TRBJ2-7
d_gene: .
CDR3aa: CASSILPGEGAYEQYF
CDR3nt: TGTGCCAGCAGCATCCTTCCGGGTGAAGGAGCCTACGAGCAGTACTTC

v_gene: TRBV5-1
abundance: few
j_gene: TRBJ2-2
d_gene: .
CDR3aa: CASCQRGVAATGELFF
CDR3nt: TGCGCCAGCTGTCAAAGAGGAGTAGCGGCGACCGGGGAGCTGTTTTTT

v_gene: TRBV14
abundance: few
j_gene: TRBJ1-3
d_gene: .
CDR3aa: CASSQDQIAYSGNTIYF
CDR3nt: TGTGCCAGCAGCCAAGATCAGATTGCCTACTCTGGAAACACCATATATTTT

v_gene: TRBV29-1
abundance: few
j_gene: TRBJ1-1
d_gene: .
CDR3aa: CSAFEGRAAFF
CDR3nt: TGCAGCGCTTTCGAGGGGCGGGCGGCTTTCTTT

v_gene: TRBV7-9
abundance: few
j_gene: TRBJ1-4
d_gene: .
CDR3aa: CSSSLKRGATNEKLFF
CDR3nt: TGTTCCAGCAGCTTGAAAAGGGGAGCAACTAATGAAAAACTGTTTTTT

v_gene: TRBV24-1
abundance: .
j_gene: TRBJ2-1
d_gene: .
CDR3aa: CATSDGGGENYNEQFF
CDR3nt: TGTGCCACCAGTGATGGCGGGGGCGAGAACTACAATGAGCAGTTCTTC

v_gene: TRBV5-1
abundance: few
j_gene: TRBJ2-5
d_gene: .
CDR3aa: CASSLRWGTQETQYF
CDR3nt: TGCGCCAGCAGCTTGAGGTGGGGGACTCAAGAGACCCAGTACTTC

v_gene: TRBV12-3/TRBV12-4
abundance: few
j_gene: TRBJ2-3
d_gene: .
CDR3aa: CASSGADTQYF
CDR3nt: TGTGCCAGCAGCGGGGCGGATACGCAGTATTTT

v_gene: TRBV6-1
abundance: few
j_gene: TRBJ1-1
d_gene: TRBD1
CDR3aa: CASSKGGTENTEAFF
CDR3nt: TGTGCCAGCAGTAAGGGGGGGACAGAGAACACTGAAGCTTTCTTT

v_gene: TRBV5-1
abundance: many
j_gene: TRBJ2-3
d_gene: .
CDR3aa: CASSFGPGTDTQYF
CDR3nt: TGCGCCAGCAGCTTTGGGCCAGGCACAGATACGCAGTATTTT

v_gene: TRBV21-1
abundance: few
j_gene: TRBJ2-5
d_gene: .
CDR3aa: CASSKAGWQYGETQYF
CDR3nt: TGTGCCAGCAGCAAAGCTGGTTGGCAGTACGGGGAGACCCAGTACTTC

v_gene: TRBV7-2
abundance: .
j_gene: TRBJ2-3
d_gene: TRBD2
CDR3aa: CASSLTGLAGGGQYF
CDR3nt: TGTGCCAGCAGCTTAACGGGACTAGCGGGGGGAGGCCAGTATTTT

v_gene: TRBV7-6
abundance: few
j_gene: TRBJ1-3
d_gene: .
CDR3aa: CASSFGQGRTGNTIYF
CDR3nt: TGTGCCAGCAGCTTTGGGCAGGGAAGGACTGGAAACACCATATATTTT

v_gene: TRBV29-1
abundance: .
j_gene: TRBJ2-5
d_gene: TRBD2
CDR3aa: CSVGGLAGYGETQYF
CDR3nt: TGCAGCGTTGGCGGGCTAGCGGGGTATGGGGAGACCCAGTACTTC

v_gene: TRBV7-8
abundance: .
j_gene: TRBJ2-5
d_gene: TRBD2
CDR3aa: CASRIVPLAGGIQETQYF
CDR3nt: TGTGCCAGCAGGATCGTACCTCTAGCGGGGGGGATCCAAGAGACCCAGTACTTC

v_gene: TRBV6-5
abundance: .
j_gene: TRBJ1-1
d_gene: TRBD1
CDR3aa: CASSYSQGGHTEAFF
CDR3nt: TGTGCCAGCAGTTACTCCCAGGGGGGACACACTGAAGCTTTCTTT

v_gene: TRBV5-1
abundance: many
j_gene: TRBJ2-3
d_gene: .
CDR3aa: CASSLGTPSTDTQYF
CDR3nt: TGCGCCAGCAGCTTGGGCACTCCCAGCACAGATACGCAGTATTTT

v_gene: TRBV18
abundance: .
j_gene: TRBJ1-1
d_gene: .
CDR3aa: CASSPPIREEAFF
CDR3nt: TGTGCCAGCTCACCACCGATCAGGGAGGAAGCTTTCTTT

v_gene: TRBV7-2
abundance: .
j_gene: TRBJ1-2
d_gene: .
CDR3aa: CASSLSVPNYGYTF
CDR3nt: TGTGCCAGCAGCTTATCCGTTCCTAACTATGGCTACACCTTC

v_gene: TRBV7-2
abundance: .
j_gene: TRBJ1-1
d_gene: .
CDR3aa: CASSLRLEARAFF
CDR3nt: TGTGCCAGCAGCTTACGTTTAGAGGCCCGGGCTTTCTTT

v_gene: TRBV7-8
abundance: .
j_gene: TRBJ2-7
d_gene: TRBD1
CDR3aa: CASSTPGQKQASEQYF
CDR3nt: TGTGCCAGCAGCACTCCGGGACAGAAGCAGGCAAGCGAGCAGTACTTC

v_gene: TRBV15
abundance: .
j_gene: TRBJ1-1
d_gene: .
CDR3aa: CATSRDYRNTEAFF
CDR3nt: TGTGCCACCAGCAGAGATTACAGGAACACTGAAGCTTTCTTT

v_gene: TRBV4-3
abundance: many
j_gene: TRBJ2-1
d_gene: .
CDR3aa: CASSQEILRYYNEQFF
CDR3nt: TGCGCCAGCAGCCAAGAAATCTTAAGGTACTACAATGAGCAGTTCTTC

v_gene: TRBV10-3
abundance: .
j_gene: TRBJ1-2
d_gene: TRBD1
CDR3aa: CAISPGQGAGGYTF
CDR3nt: TGTGCCATCAGCCCCGGACAGGGGGCTGGCGGCTACACCTTC

v_gene: TRBV20-1
abundance: once
j_gene: TRBJ1-6
d_gene: .
CDR3aa: CSARDMGSSYNSPLHF
CDR3nt: TGCAGTGCTAGAGATATGGGGAGCTCCTATAATTCACCCCTCCACTTT

v_gene: TRBV7-2
abundance: few
j_gene: TRBJ1-3
d_gene: .
CDR3aa: CASSRLGNTIYF
CDR3nt: TGTGCCAGCAGCCGACTAGGGAACACCATATATTTT

v_gene: TRBV5-1
abundance: .
j_gene: TRBJ2-7
d_gene: .
CDR3aa: CASRGHISYEQYF
CDR3nt: TGCGCCAGCCGAGGGCACATCTCCTACGAGCAGTACTTC

v_gene: TRBV4-3
abundance: .
j_gene: TRBJ1-4
d_gene: .
CDR3aa: CASSQEEQGNEKLFF
CDR3nt: TGCGCCAGCAGCCAAGAGGAACAGGGTAATGAAAAACTGTTTTTT

v_gene: TRBV5-6
abundance: .
j_gene: TRBJ2-5
d_gene: .
CDR3aa: CASSLPVYGRSETQYF
CDR3nt: TGTGCCAGCAGTTTACCGGTTTATGGGCGGTCAGAGACCCAGTACTTC

v_gene: TRBV15
abundance: .
j_gene: TRBJ1-6
d_gene: TRBD1
CDR3aa: CATSPTGDNSPLHF
CDR3nt: TGTGCCACCAGCCCGACAGGGGATAATTCACCCCTCCACTTT

v_gene: TRBV5-1
abundance: many
j_gene: TRBJ1-1
d_gene: .
CDR3aa: CASSLRFNGLGVEAFF
CDR3nt: TGCGCCAGCAGCTTGCGGTTTAACGGTCTGGGGGTTGAAGCTTTCTTT

v_gene: TRBV3-1
abundance: many
j_gene: TRBJ2-4
d_gene: .
CDR3aa: CASSQDRDIQYF
CDR3nt: TGTGCCAGCAGCCAAGATCGGGACATTCAGTACTTC

v_gene: TRBV14
abundance: few
j_gene: TRBJ2-5
d_gene: .
CDR3aa: CASSGLGETQYF
CDR3nt: TGTGCCAGCAGTGGACTGGGAGAGACCCAGTACTTC

v_gene: TRBV6-5
abundance: few
j_gene: TRBJ2-5
d_gene: .
CDR3aa: CASSFSHYATGTTQYF
CDR3nt: TGTGCCAGCAGTTTTTCCCACTACGCCACGGGTACGACCCAGTACTTC

v_gene: TRBV6-2/TRBV6-3
abundance: .
j_gene: TRBJ1-1
d_gene: .
CDR3aa: CASYTALNTEAFF
CDR3nt: TGTGCCAGTTATACAGCCCTGAACACTGAAGCTTTCTTT

v_gene: TRBV7-9
abundance: .
j_gene: TRBJ1-4
d_gene: TRBD1
CDR3aa: CASSRDRGANEKLFF
CDR3nt: TGTGCCAGCAGCCGGGACAGGGGTGCTAATGAAAAACTGTTTTTT

v_gene: TRBV6-2/TRBV6-3
abundance: many
j_gene: TRBJ1-5
d_gene: TRBD1
CDR3aa: CASSYLPGQGLGQPQHF
CDR3nt: TGTGCCAGCAGTTACCTACCGGGACAGGGATTGGGTCAGCCCCAGCATTTT

v_gene: TRBV5-4
abundance: few
j_gene: TRBJ2-2
d_gene: .
CDR3aa: CASSLWIRDTGELFF
CDR3nt: TGTGCCAGCAGCTTGTGGATCCGGGACACCGGGGAGCTGTTTTTT

v_gene: TRBV5-6
abundance: .
j_gene: TRBJ2-1
d_gene: TRBD1
CDR3aa: CASSGTGALYNEQFF
CDR3nt: TGTGCCAGCAGCGGAACAGGGGCCCTCTACAATGAGCAGTTCTTC

v_gene: TRBV6-2/TRBV6-3
abundance: .
j_gene: TRBJ2-1
d_gene: .
CDR3aa: CASSYAPGAGRGEQFF
CDR3nt: TGTGCCAGCAGTTACGCCCCGGGGGCTGGCCGGGGTGAGCAGTTCTTC

v_gene: TRBV7-8
abundance: .
j_gene: TRBJ2-1
d_gene: .
CDR3aa: CASSPSLGRNNEQFF
CDR3nt: TGTGCCAGCAGCCCCTCTTTGGGCCGAAACAATGAGCAGTTCTTC

v_gene: TRBV9
abundance: .
j_gene: TRBJ1-5
d_gene: .
CDR3aa: CASSVGGTIGNQPQHF
CDR3nt: TGTGCCAGCAGCGTAGGTGGGACAATAGGCAATCAGCCCCAGCATTTT

v_gene: TRBV3-1
abundance: .
j_gene: TRBJ2-2
d_gene: .
CDR3aa: CASSHGTSTNTGELFF
CDR3nt: TGTGCCAGCAGCCACGGGACCAGCACGAACACCGGGGAGCTGTTTTTT

v_gene: TRBV6-2/TRBV6-3
abundance: few
j_gene: TRBJ2-3
d_gene: .
CDR3aa: CASTLPSPTDTQYF
CDR3nt: TGTGCCAGCACCCTTCCCTCCCCGACAGATACGCAGTATTTT

v_gene: TRBV6-2/TRBV6-3
abundance: few
j_gene: TRBJ1-5
d_gene: .
CDR3aa: CASSQLGTISNQPQHF
CDR3nt: TGTGCCAGCAGTCAACTCGGGACAATTAGCAATCAGCCCCAGCATTTT

v_gene: TRBV7-2
abundance: few
j_gene: TRBJ1-6
d_gene: .
CDR3aa: CASSLSPRGDSPLHF
CDR3nt: TGTGCCAGCAGCTTATCCCCCAGGGGAGATTCACCCCTCCACTTT